This is a list of T cell receptor beta chains from one sample in a study of blood T cell repertoires in COVID-19. The method was immunoSEQ multiplex PCR; TCRdb's version includes in-frame clones alone and lacks a portion of them. The sample contains about 350,000 clones, roughly 90% of which appear only once. The sequencing sample was made of peripheral blood. Receptors were obtained from a woman between 65 and 79 years old with COVID-19, enrolled during active disease. Each CDR3 is given with its conserved first and last residue. Each record gives: D gene, clone size, V gene, J gene, CDR3 protein, CDR3 DNA. A D gene is named only where the DNA matches it firmly. Part of the rows lack a size; the others show once, few, many or a class for expanded clones.

TRBD1,NA,TRBV12-3/TRBV12-4,TRBJ2-4,CASNRQGNIQYF,TGTGCCAGCAATCGACAGGGGAACATTCAGTACTTC
NA,once,TRBV11-3,TRBJ2-3,CASTSGGSTDTQYF,TGTGCCAGCACCTCGGGGGGCAGCACAGATACGCAGTATTTT
TRBD1,NA,TRBV2,TRBJ1-1,CASSVEGANTEAFF,TGTGCCAGCAGTGTTGAGGGGGCTAACACTGAAGCTTTCTTT
TRBD1,few,TRBV30,TRBJ2-7,CAWRGQGAHEQYF,TGTGCCTGGCGGGGACAGGGGGCCCACGAGCAGTACTTC
NA,NA,TRBV6-5,TRBJ1-5,CASSYSNEVDQPQHF,TGTGCCAGCAGTTACTCGAACGAGGTTGATCAGCCCCAGCATTTT
NA,NA,TRBV10-1,TRBJ1-1,CASSESSHRTEAFF,TGCGCCAGCAGTGAGTCGAGTCATCGCACTGAAGCTTTCTTT
TRBD1,NA,TRBV6-5,TRBJ1-2,CASRTPGGIGYTF,TGTGCCAGCAGGACTCCAGGGGGCATTGGCTACACCTTC
NA,few,TRBV11-2,TRBJ2-2,CASSARMTGPNTGELFF,TGTGCCAGCAGCGCGCGGATGACAGGACCCAACACCGGGGAGCTGTTTTTT
NA,few,TRBV9,TRBJ1-1,CASSGDRQFEAFF,TGTGCCAGCAGCGGAGACAGACAGTTTGAAGCTTTCTTT
TRBD2,NA,TRBV28,TRBJ2-7,CASWPGGSYEQYF,TGTGCCAGCTGGCCGGGGGGCTCCTACGAGCAGTACTTC
TRBD1,NA,TRBV10-3,TRBJ2-2,CAISERDRDTGELFF,TGTGCCATCAGTGAGAGGGACAGGGACACCGGGGAGCTGTTTTTT
TRBD1,few,TRBV24-1,TRBJ2-5,CATSGIGQGETQYF,TGTGCCACCAGTGGGATCGGACAGGGGGAGACCCAGTACTTC
NA,NA,TRBV4-2,TRBJ2-1,CASSLPGATGEQFF,TGTGCCAGCAGCCTCCCGGGGGCGACAGGGGAGCAGTTCTTC
NA,NA,TRBV12-3/TRBV12-4,TRBJ2-1,CASPGADNEQFF,TGTGCCAGCCCGGGAGCGGACAATGAGCAGTTCTTC
TRBD1,NA,TRBV27,TRBJ1-1,CASSLRTGGPNTEAFF,TGTGCCAGCAGTTTAAGGACAGGGGGCCCGAACACTGAAGCTTTCTTT
TRBD2,NA,TRBV9,TRBJ2-3,CASSVLAGGPDTQYF,TGTGCCAGCAGCGTACTAGCGGGGGGGCCGGATACGCAGTATTTT
TRBD2,NA,TRBV9,TRBJ2-3,CASSTSGLTDTQYF,TGTGCCAGCAGTACTAGCGGCCTCACAGATACGCAGTATTTT
NA,NA,TRBV4-3,TRBJ1-1,CASSQERGGTEAFF,TGCGCCAGCAGCCAAGAAAGGGGAGGGACTGAAGCTTTCTTT
NA,NA,TRBV5-1,TRBJ1-2,CASSPIGGFMGGYTF,TGCGCCAGCAGCCCCATTGGCGGGTTCATGGGTGGCTACACCTTC
NA,NA,TRBV18,TRBJ1-1,CASRGIGGENTEAFF,TGTGCCAGCCGAGGGATAGGGGGAGAGAACACTGAAGCTTTCTTT
NA,NA,TRBV3-1/TRBV3-2,TRBJ2-7,CASSRSAAGAYEQYF,TGTGCCAGCAGCCGCTCCGCCGCGGGGGCATACGAGCAGTACTTC
TRBD2,once,TRBV5-1,TRBJ2-1,CASSLSGGSSYNEQFF,TGCGCCAGCAGTCTTAGCGGGGGAAGCTCCTACAATGAGCAGTTCTTC
NA,NA,TRBV6-4,TRBJ1-1,CASSKEASAEAFF,TGTGCCAGCAGTAAGGAGGCCTCCGCTGAAGCTTTCTTT
NA,NA,TRBV6-1,TRBJ1-2,CASSEGAGASYGYTF,TGTGCCAGCAGTGAAGGAGCAGGGGCTAGCTATGGCTACACCTTC
TRBD1,NA,TRBV5-4,TRBJ2-7,CASSREGTVAYEQYF,TGTGCCAGCAGCCGTGAGGGGACAGTTGCCTACGAGCAGTACTTC
NA,NA,TRBV28,TRBJ1-2,CASSATARGLSNYGYTF,TGTGCCAGCAGTGCGACAGCAAGGGGGTTATCTAACTATGGCTACACCTTC
TRBD1,NA,TRBV7-2,TRBJ2-5,CASSTRTGGETQYF,TGTGCCAGCAGCACCCGGACAGGGGGCGAAACCCAGTACTTC
TRBD1,NA,TRBV6-1,TRBJ2-7,CASSEAQTGEPYF,TGTGCCAGCAGTGAAGCGCAAACAGGGGAGCCGTACTTC
TRBD1,NA,TRBV6-5,TRBJ1-1,CASSPGQGVFF,TGTGCCAGCAGTCCAGGACAGGGTGTTTTCTTT
NA,NA,TRBV9,TRBJ1-1,CASSVGGDTEAFF,TGTGCCAGCAGCGTAGGAGGAGACACTGAAGCTTTCTTT
NA,NA,TRBV7-2,TRBJ1-2,CASSLGGVGFYGYTF,TGTGCCAGCAGCTTAGGGGGCGTGGGATTCTATGGCTACACCTTC
NA,NA,TRBV11-2,TRBJ2-7,CASSQKVTGIYEQYF,TGTGCCAGCAGCCAGAAGGTGACGGGGATCTACGAGCAGTACTTC
TRBD1,NA,TRBV19,TRBJ1-2,CASTRGQGLQGYTF,TGTGCCAGTACCCGGGGACAGGGGTTACAGGGCTACACCTTT
TRBD2,few,TRBV9,TRBJ2-3,CASSVGWGGTTDTQYF,TGTGCCAGCAGCGTAGGCTGGGGGGGTACCACAGATACGCAGTATTTT
TRBD2,NA,TRBV7-9,TRBJ2-1,CASSSIVSGGNEQFF,TGTGCCAGCAGCTCAATAGTTAGCGGGGGTAATGAGCAGTTCTTC
NA,NA,TRBV12-3/TRBV12-4,TRBJ1-2,CASSFLRGDGYTF,TGTGCCAGCAGTTTCCTTAGGGGTGACGGCTACACCTTC
NA,NA,TRBV19,TRBJ1-2,CASSIENRYYGYTF,TGTGCCAGTAGTATAGAAAACAGATACTATGGCTACACCTTC
TRBD1,many,TRBV19,TRBJ1-2,CASSKGQGAINYGYTF,TGTGCCAGTAGTAAGGGACAGGGGGCGATTAACTATGGCTACACCTTC
TRBD1,few,TRBV7-9,TRBJ1-2,CASSLPGQGSNYGYTF,TGTGCCAGCAGCTTACCGGGACAGGGCTCTAACTATGGCTACACCTTC
TRBD2,NA,TRBV5-8,TRBJ2-3,CASSQTSGTRYTQYF,TGTGCCAGCAGTCAGACTAGCGGTACCCGCTATACGCAGTATTTT
NA,NA,TRBV5-8,TRBJ1-1,CASSRGGGRDTEAFF,TGTGCCAGCAGCCGGGGGGGCGGCAGGGACACTGAAGCTTTCTTT
NA,NA,TRBV7-2,TRBJ1-2,CASSLDRGLGYTF,TGTGCCAGCAGCTTAGATCGGGGTCTTGGCTACACCTTC
TRBD2,NA,TRBV7-2,TRBJ2-5,CASSLTSGATLETQYF,TGTGCCAGCAGCTTAACTAGCGGGGCGACCCTCGAGACCCAGTACTTC
TRBD1,NA,TRBV7-2,TRBJ1-5,CASSVTGTPNQPQHF,TGTGCCAGCAGTGTGACAGGGACACCGAATCAGCCCCAGCATTTT
TRBD1,NA,TRBV5-1,TRBJ2-5,CASSLAQGQTGGETQYF,TGCGCCAGCAGCTTGGCCCAGGGACAGACAGGGGGAGAGACCCAGTACTTC